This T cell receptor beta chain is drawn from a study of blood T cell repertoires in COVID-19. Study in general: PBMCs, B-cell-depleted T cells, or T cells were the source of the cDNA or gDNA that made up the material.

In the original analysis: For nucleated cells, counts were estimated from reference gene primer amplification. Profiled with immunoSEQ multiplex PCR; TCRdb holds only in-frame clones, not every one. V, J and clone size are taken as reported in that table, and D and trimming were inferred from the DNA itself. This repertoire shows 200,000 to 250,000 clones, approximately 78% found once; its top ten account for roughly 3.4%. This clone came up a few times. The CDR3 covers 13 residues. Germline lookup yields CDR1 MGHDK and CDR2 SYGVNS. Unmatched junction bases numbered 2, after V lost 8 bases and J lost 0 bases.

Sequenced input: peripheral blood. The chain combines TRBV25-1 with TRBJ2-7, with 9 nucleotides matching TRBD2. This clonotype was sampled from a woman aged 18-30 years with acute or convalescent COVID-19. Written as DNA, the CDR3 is TGTGCCAGCGGTAGCGGGGGCTCCTACGAGCAGTACTTC. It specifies CASGSGGSYEQYF.